These 20 T cell receptor beta chains came from one sample sequenced in a study of neurological immune-mediated disorders. Each CDR3 protein is one row after TCRdb ran MiXCR on the 5' RACE reads. The table records 55,000 to 75,000 distinct CDR3 sequences, roughly 12% of them present only once. Sequenced input: PBMCs. These receptor sequences come from a woman aged 55 to 70 with HTLV-1-associated myelopathy (HAM/TSP).

This clonotype appeared many times. The gene calls are TRBV4-1 and TRBJ2-3; no clear D. Trimming left V 5 bases short and J 3 bases short, with 15 bases between. Germline V CDR1 and CDR2: MGHRA, YSYEKL. The CDR3 has 15 residues. The CDR3 is CASSTWVEGTDTQYF. DNA for the CDR3: TGCGCCAGCAGCACATGGGTAGAAGGGACAGATACGCAGTATTTT.

In this sample, this clonotype turned up many times. This sequence joins TRBV7-2 and TRBJ2-1; no reliable D call. CDR3 length: 18 amino acids. In germline, CDR1 is SGHTA, CDR2 FQGNSA. Trimming took 2 bases from V and 2 from J, leaving 19 bases between them. The CDR3 sequence: CASSLRLAESLTYNEQFF. The DNA of the CDR3 is TGTGCCAGCAGCTTACGTCTGGCGGAGTCTTTGACCTACAATGAGCAGTTCTTC. The full variable domain, in which reference TRBV7-2 and TRBJ2-1 provide the parts outside the CDR3, is GAGVSQSPSNKVTEKGKDVELRCDPISGHTALYWYRQSLGQGLEFLIYFQGNSAPDKSGLPSDRFSAERTGGSVSTLTIQRTQQEDSAVYLCASSLRLAESLTYNEQFFGPGTRLTVL.

This clonotype has a count of ten or more. CDR3 protein: CASSTNSGDNYNEQFF. The CDR3 nucleotides are TGTGCCAGCAGCACGAATAGCGGGGACAACTACAATGAGCAGTTCTTC. The rearrangement joins TRBV7-2 to TRBJ2-1, with TRBD2 identical over 8 bases. CDR3 length: 16 residues. Trimming removed 5 bases from V and 3 bases from J; junction bases left unmatched: 9. CDR1 and CDR2 from the germline V gene are SGHTA and FQGNSA.

This clonotype was counted between two and nine times. The V gene is TRBV6-5, the J gene TRBJ1-3; TRBD1 matches 7 bases. The V gene end was trimmed by 0 bases and the J gene end by 0 bases; junction bases not matched to a gene: 2. There are 16 residues in the CDR3. In germline, CDR1 is MNHEY, CDR2 SVGAGI. This CDR3 reads CASSYSTGISGNTIYF. In nucleotides, the CDR3 is TGTGCCAGCAGTTACTCGACAGGGATCTCTGGAAACACCATATATTTT.

At least ten counts were recorded for this clonotype. The chain recombines TRBV12-3 or TRBV12-4 with TRBJ2-3; 8 bases map to TRBD1. This CDR3 is 15 amino acids long. After removal of 7 bases from V and 1 base from J, the junction contained 7 bases not matched to a gene. DNA of the CDR3: TGTGCCAGCACCGAGGGACAGGTTGGCACAGATACGCAGTATTTT. This encodes CASTEGQVGTDTQYF.

This clonotype has ten or more counts. The chain carries TRBV5-6 and TRBJ1-1, with unresolved D. V was pared by 4 bases and J by 3 bases, with 10 bases between. Germline loops: CDR1 SGHDT, CDR2 YYEEEE. The CDR3 sequence is 13 residues long. For the CDR3, the DNA is TGTGCCAGCAGCACCACGGGGTACACTGAAGCTTTCTTT. Encoded protein: CASSTTGYTEAFF.

This clonotype was found many times. The genes are TRBV29-1 and TRBJ1-2, with D unresolved. The CDR3 runs 13 residues. Germline lookup yields CDR1 SQVTM and CDR2 ANQGSEA. With 3 bases removed from V and 4 bases from J, the gap between germline ends came to 12 bases. Here the CDR3 reads CSVDGQDLYGYTF. The CDR3, as DNA: TGCAGCGTTGATGGGCAGGACCTCTATGGCTACACCTTC.

At least ten counts were recorded for this clonotype. The rearrangement uses TRBV5-1 and TRBJ2-2, with 13 bases lining up with TRBD2. The CDR3 loop spans 15 amino acids. With 7 bases clipped from V and 5 bases from J, the junction kept 5 bases outside the gene matches. CDR1 and CDR2 from the germline V gene are SGHRS and YFSETQ. The CDR3 region has the DNA TGCGCCAGCCGGTGGACTAGCGGGAGTACCGGGGAGCTGTTTTTT. This encodes CASRWTSGSTGELFF.

This clonotype was recorded at least ten times. The chain combines TRBV5-1 with TRBJ1-1; D unclear. The CDR3 extends over 14 amino acids. CDR1 and CDR2 (germline): SGHRS, YFSETQ. Between the trimmed V and J ends, which lost 0 bases and 4 bases, there was a span of 10 bases. CDR3 residues: CASSLGGRGTEAFF. Here the CDR3 DNA reads TGCGCCAGCAGCTTGGGAGGACGGGGCACTGAAGCTTTCTTT.

This clonotype was seen many times. The V call is TRBV12-3 or TRBV12-4, the J call TRBJ2-3, with a possible D match to TRBD2 (6 bases). The CDR3 consists of 15 residues. The V and J ends lost 7 bases and 5 bases respectively, with 19 bases between them. The CDR3 DNA reads TGTGCCAGCACCTCCGCCCTAGCGTTTGGAGATACGCAGTATTTT. Translation gives CASTSALAFGDTQYF.

This clonotype was detected ten times or more. The V and J genes are TRBV7-6 and TRBJ2-7; D is unclear. This CDR3 contains 13 residues. Germline CDR1 reads SGHVS; CDR2 reads FNYEAQ. V dropped 8 bases and J dropped 4 bases, with 15 bases sitting between them. The DNA of the CDR3 is TGTGCCAGCGCAAGTCCCCCGACTTACGAGCAGTACTTC. Protein sequence: CASASPPTYEQYF.

This clonotype is medium-sized by share. This chain's CDR3 is CSATLRSGGEKLFF. Written as DNA, the CDR3 is TGCAGTGCTACCCTACGGTCTGGTGGTGAAAAACTGTTTTTT. This chain links TRBV20-1 with TRBJ1-4; D unclear. The V gene lost 4 bases and the J gene lost 7 bases, with 16 bases spanning the gap. The CDR3 consists of 14 residues. CDR1 and CDR2 (germline): DFQATT, SNEGSKA (reference sequence).

This clonotype was recorded many times. The chain has TRBV20-1 and TRBJ2-1; D not resolved. The CDR3 is 15 amino acids. The V and J ends lost 5 bases and 0 bases respectively, with 14 bases between them. CDR1 DFQATT and CDR2 SNEGSKA come from the germline V gene (reference sequence). This chain's CDR3 is CSAFPWPSSYNEQFF. In DNA form, the CDR3 reads TGCAGTGCTTTTCCGTGGCCTAGCTCCTACAATGAGCAGTTCTTC.

Ten or more counts support this clonotype. V gene TRBV28 combines with J gene TRBJ1-1, with a tentative D call TRBD1 (5 bases). The ends were cut back, 1 base at V and 0 bases at J, with 15 bases in the middle. Germline CDR1 and CDR2: MDHEN and SYDVKM. CDR3 size: 17 residues. The CDR3 nucleotides are TGTGCCAGCAGTTTATACGACAGCTACCAAGTGAACACTGAAGCTTTCTTT. It yields the protein CASSLYDSYQVNTEAFF.

This clonotype was counted ten times or more. The chain links TRBV6-1 to TRBJ1-1; TRBD1 agrees at 8 bases. In germline, CDR1 is MNHNS, CDR2 SASEGT. Losses at the gene ends were 8 bases for V and 1 base for J; bases not matched to a gene: 6. This CDR3 is built from 14 residues. CDR3 in amino acids: CASFMDRENTEAFF. CDR3 in DNA: TGTGCCAGCTTTATGGACAGGGAGAACACTGAAGCTTTCTTT.

This clonotype appeared many times. This chain links TRBV7-9 with TRBJ2-5, with a weak D call TRBD2 (6 bases). The ends were cut back, 8 bases at V and 4 bases at J, with 11 bases in the middle. The germline V gene has CDR1 SEHNR and CDR2 FQNEAQ (reference sequence). The CDR3 covers 12 residues. CDR3 bases: TGTGCCAGCTCACAGGAGGGAGAGACCCAGTACTTC. This sequence encodes CASSQEGETQYF.

This clonotype came up many times. V and J are TRBV5-1 and TRBJ1-2; no firm D call. Trimming shortened V by 4 bases and J by 0 bases, and 10 bases separated the two germline ends. This CDR3 has 14 residues. Germline V gene lookup returns CDR1 SGHRS and CDR2 YFSETQ. CDR3 in DNA: TGCGCCAGCAGCCAGGACGGAGCTAACTATGGCTACACCTTC. Amino acid sequence: CASSQDGANYGYTF.

This clonotype has a count of ten or more. The chain employs TRBV29-1 and TRBJ1-1; D is unclear. Germline CDR1 is SQVTM and CDR2 is ANQGSEA. This CDR3 is built from 13 residues. Deletions cut 4 bases from V and 4 bases from J, with 13 bases between. CDR3 region: CSVVPSWSTEAFF. For the CDR3, the DNA is TGCAGCGTTGTACCCTCCTGGAGCACTGAAGCTTTCTTT. The full variable domain, its missing parts supplied by reference TRBV29-1 and TRBJ1-1, is SAVISQKPSRDICQRGTSLTIQCQVDSQVTMMFWYRQQPGQSLTLIATANQGSEATYESGFVIDKFPISRPNLTFSTLTVSNMSPEDSSIYLCSVVPSWSTEAFFGQGTRLTVV.

This clonotype was detected many times. V and J are TRBV12-3 or TRBV12-4 and TRBJ2-7; 14 positions agree with TRBD2. The CDR3 spans 16 residues. After removal of 3 bases from V and 2 bases from J, the junction contained 3 bases not matched to a gene. The CDR3 DNA follows: TGTGCCAGCAGTTTTGGGACTAGCGGGAGTCCCTACGAGCAGTACTTC. Translated, it gives CASSFGTSGSPYEQYF.

There are many counts of this clonotype. The chain joins TRBV29-1 to TRBJ1-2; no definite D call. Trimming left V 5 bases short and J 5 bases short, with 12 bases between. CDR3 length: 12 amino acids. Per the germline V gene, CDR1 is SQVTM and CDR2 is ANQGSEA. CDR3 coding DNA: TGCAGCGTTCCCTCGGGCATTTATGGCTACACCTTC. This encodes CSVPSGIYGYTF.